This T cell receptor beta chain comes out of a study of high-grade serous ovarian cancer treatment subgroups (dated by TCRdb to 2020 to 2022). Background for the entire study: On average, each sample produced some 15,000 sequencing reads and over 6,000 unique TCR beta rearrangements. TCR beta repertoires were profiled in patients with high-grade serous ovarian cancer who were grouped, under a laparoscopic triage algorithm, by complete gross resection or by neoadjuvant chemotherapy response. The cohort comprised roughly 30 patients: 10 with no residual disease after primary surgery (R0), 10 excellent NACT responders, and 10 poor NACT responders. One primary tumor sample and two metastatic tumor samples were contributed by each patient, so that 90 to 100 samples were obtained in total. Summary of the overall study and its limitations: TCR repertoire analyses focused on CDR3; CDR1 and CDR2 were not analyzed. TCR clonal relatedness correlated positively with neoantigen level and, by trend, with copy number variation and mutation load from whole-genome sequencing. Because bulk tumor TCR sequencing provided no spatial information, insight into HGSC tumor complexity and diversity was limited. Repertoire similarity between tumors from the same patient ranged from 0.11 to 0.79, while tumors from different patients showed almost no similarity.

A remark on this clone: The antigen it binds to is not known. Base qualities are not recorded, but no much larger clone differs from it by a single base.

Spanning cysteine to phenylalanine, the CDR3 consists of 16 amino acids. Of all the DNA, just the CDR3 is kept, 48 bases in frame from base 1. CDR1 and CDR2 were assigned from the germline V gene as MDHEN and SYDVKM. At the junction V is shortened by 2 bases and J by 7 bases, with 20 bases in between. The approximately 90 tumor samples were subjected to high-throughput TCR profiling using ImmunoSEQ. In the authors' own workflow: Repertoire diversity metrics included richness (unique productive sequences), clonality, evenness and relatedness; Bhattacharyya coefficient assessed similarity between samples. Conclusions stayed consistent in a sensitivity analysis that left out TCRs with fewer than two reads. TCRdb mirrors the immuneACCESS table, restricted to in-frame sequences. Some clones are absent from its copies; in checked studies, under half trace to an unresolved V gene, and the reason for the others is unknown. The DNA gave D and trimming, while V, J and clone size come from that table. The sample table holds 3,000 to 4,500 clones, of which 70% to 85% were seen once. Jointly, the top ten make up about 20% of the sample.

The tumor samples were collected prior to definitive surgery or chemotherapy. Genomic DNA extraction was performed by the MD Anderson Biospecimen Extraction Resource, and TCR sequencing was carried out by the MD Anderson Cancer Genomics Laboratory. The TCR originated in a human donor with high-grade serous ovarian cancer. The sample taken for sequencing was tumor tissue. The rearranged segments are TRBV28 and TRBJ2-5; the D segment could be TRBD2, given 6 matching bases. The CDR3 reads as follows: CASSLGGSSEIGTQYF. The nucleotides are TGTGCCAGCAGTTTAGGCGGGTCTAGCGAGATAGGGACCCAGTACTTC.